The subject of this entry is one T cell receptor (beta chain). Its antigen is currently unknown. CDR3 size: 18 residues. The germline CDR1 and CDR2 sequences are SGHVS and FQNEAQ. Trimming cost V 2 bases and J 3 bases; bases outside gene matches: 10. Using immunoSEQ multiplex PCR, the repertoire was profiled, and TCRdb retains in-frame clones only, with some absent. The sample records 100,000 or so clones, 82% being singletons. This entry comes from a study of T cell responses to AZD1222 COVID-19 vaccine. Study-level background: Second doses that came at about 4 or about 12 weeks were put together. Study-wide results and caveats: Clonal diversity may have been underestimated, and the donors were mostly white British, with more females than males.

The TCR was taken from an adult in good health. The chain carries TRBV7-8 and TRBJ2-1; 10 bases are a match to TRBD2. Here the sequenced sample was peripheral blood, taken on day 0 of AZD1222 vaccination. The DNA for the CDR3 is TGTGCCAGCAGCTTAAATTCTGAGCGGGGGGGCTACTACAATGAGCAGTTCTTC. Translation: CASSLNSERGGYYNEQFF. Filled out from reference TRBV7-8 and TRBJ2-1, the complete variable domain reads GAGVSQSPRYKVAKRGQDVALRCDPISGHVSLFWYQQALGQGPEFLTYFQNEAQLDKSGLPSDRFFAERPEGSVSTLKIQRTQQEDSAVYLCASSLNSERGGYYNEQFFGPGTRLTVL.